This passage covers 18 T cell receptor beta chains from one sample sequenced in a study of shared clonotypes between healthy human individuals. Here immunoSEQ multiplex PCR was the method, and the copy in TCRdb shows in-frame clones only, minus some. The sample has over a million clones, roughly 96% seen once; the top ten hold 0.95% to 1.5%. Specimen: naive CD4+ T cells sorted from blood. Subset defined: CD45RA+ positively selected. The receptors shown here come from a man aged 25 to 40 in good health.

This clone was found once. The sample holds other DNA sequences that translate to the same CDR3. The chain joins TRBV5-1 to TRBJ2-7, with D perhaps TRBD1 (6 bases). Looked up from germline, CDR1 is SGHRS and CDR2 is YFSETQ. The CDR3 is 14 residues long. Trimming took 2 bases from V and 0 from J, leaving 9 bases between them. CDR3 in amino acids: CASSLGQNSYEQYF. The DNA for the CDR3 is TGCGCCAGCAGCTTAGGACAGAACTCCTACGAGCAGTACTTC.

This chain uses TRBV19 with TRBJ2-5; 7 nucleotides match TRBD2. This CDR3 is 13 amino acids long. V shed 6 bases and J 5 bases; nucleotides not matched to a gene: 6. CDR1 LNHDA and CDR2 SQIVND come from the germline V gene (reference sequence). The CDR3, as DNA: TGTGCCAGTAGGGGACTACCAAGGGAGACCCAGTACTTC. Translating gives CASRGLPRETQYF.

The gene calls are TRBV29-1 and TRBJ2-1; D uncertain. Trimming pared 0 bases from V and 2 bases from J, leaving 20 bases between. This CDR3 contains 18 residues. Germline V gene sequence: CDR1 SQVTM, CDR2 ANQGSEA. The chain's CDR3 is CSVEDTTASRRAYNEQFF. In DNA form, the CDR3 reads TGCAGCGTTGAAGATACCACCGCGTCTAGAAGGGCCTACAATGAGCAGTTCTTC.

This chain joins TRBV4-3 and TRBJ2-1; D possibly corresponds to TRBD2 (6 bases). This CDR3 is 14 amino acids long. The V and J ends lost 1 base and 8 bases respectively, with 12 bases between them. Looked up from germline, CDR1 is LGHNA and CDR2 is YSLEER. The CDR3 nucleotides read TGCGCCAGCAGCCAAGGCCGGGGGAGCGATGAGCAGTTCTTC. Amino acid sequence: CASSQGRGSDEQFF.

A single count supports this clone. The chain carries TRBV5-1 and TRBJ2-1, with unresolved D. Germline assignment: CDR1 SGHRS and CDR2 YFSETQ. Between the trimmed V and J ends, which lost 4 bases and 3 bases, there was a span of 17 bases. CDR3 length: 16 amino acids. The CDR3 nucleotides are TGCGCCAGCAGCCTCGCCCTCCGCCCCTACTACAATGAGCAGTTCTTC. Translation gives CASSLALRPYYNEQFF.

V is TRBV27 and J is TRBJ1-5; D remains ambiguous. CDR1 and CDR2 from the germline V gene are MNHEY and SMNVEV (reference sequence). V dropped 3 bases and J dropped 7 bases, with 13 bases sitting between them. CDR3 length: 14 residues. The chain's CDR3 is CASSFSLGKQPQHF. DNA of the CDR3: TGTGCCAGCAGTTTTTCCCTGGGAAAGCAGCCCCAGCATTTT.

This clone appeared once. The V call is TRBV29-1, the J call TRBJ1-4; 9 bases map to TRBD1. Trimming took 4 bases from V and 11 from J; bases not matched to a gene: 8. The CDR3 is 13 residues long. Germline V gene sequence: CDR1 SQVTM, CDR2 ANQGSEA. The DNA of the CDR3 is TGCAGCGTTGTGGGGACAGGGCTTGAGAAACTGTTTTTT. The encoded protein is CSVVGTGLEKLFF. Using reference TRBV29-1 and TRBJ1-4 for the parts outside the CDR3, the full variable domain is SAVISQKPSRDICQRGTSLTIQCQVDSQVTMMFWYRQQPGQSLTLIATANQGSEATYESGFVIDKFPISRPNLTFSTLTVSNMSPEDSSIYLCSVVGTGLEKLFFGSGTQLSVL.

The V and J genes are TRBV2 and TRBJ2-5; tentatively, D is TRBD1 (5 bases). CDR1 SNHLY and CDR2 FYNNEI come from the germline V gene. V lost 3 bases and J 5 bases, leaving 7 bases between the germline ends. The CDR3 is 12 amino acids. The CDR3 loop is CASSDRAETQYF. The CDR3 DNA is TGTGCCAGCAGTGACAGGGCTGAGACCCAGTACTTC.

The chain is built from TRBV7-2 and TRBJ1-1; D ambiguous. This CDR3 spans 14 amino acids. Trimming left V 1 base short and J 0 bases short, with 6 bases between. The germline V gene encodes CDR1 SGHTA and CDR2 FQGNSA. The CDR3 loop is CASSLERVNTEAFF. For the CDR3, the DNA is TGTGCCAGCAGCTTAGAGAGAGTGAACACTGAAGCTTTCTTT.

The genes are TRBV29-1 and TRBJ2-5, with TRBD1 matching over 7 bases. Germline V lookup: CDR1 SQVTM, CDR2 ANQGSEA. The CDR3 consists of 12 residues. J lost 2 bases, V lost 7 bases, and 4 bases had no gene match. CDR3 in amino acids: CSAGTVQETQYF. The CDR3 DNA sequence: TGCAGCGCCGGGACAGTTCAAGAGACCCAGTACTTC.

The sample holds one count of this clone. Other DNA variants within this sample encode the same CDR3. V gene TRBV5-1 combines with J gene TRBJ1-1, with 7 bases lining up with TRBD1. Unmatched junction bases numbered 4, after V lost 2 bases and J lost 0 bases. Germline loops: CDR1 SGHRS, CDR2 YFSETQ. The CDR3 has 15 amino acids. CDR3 region: CASSLTGVMNTEAFF. CDR3 coding DNA: TGCGCCAGCAGCTTAACAGGGGTCATGAACACTGAAGCTTTCTTT.

The chain joins TRBV5-1 to TRBJ1-1, with D hard to call. V was cut by 6 bases and J by 6 bases, with 18 bases left in between. The CDR3 sequence is 14 residues long. CDR1 and CDR2 (germline): SGHRS, YFSETQ. As DNA, the CDR3 is TGCGCCAGCACCTACACTACATTTGGATCTGAAGCTTTCTTT. It yields the protein CASTYTTFGSEAFF. Combining the CDR3 with reference TRBV5-1 and TRBJ1-1 gives the whole variable domain KAGVTQTPRYLIKTRGQQVTLSCSPISGHRSVSWYQQTPGQGLQFLFEYFSETQRNKGNFPGRFSGRQFSNSRSEMNVSTLELGDSALYLCASTYTTFGSEAFFGQGTRLTVV.

This chain connects TRBV29-1 to TRBJ2-1; 15 bases fit TRBD2. Losses at the gene ends were 8 bases for V and 9 bases for J; bases not matched to a gene: 5. CDR1 is SQVTM, CDR2 ANQGSEA, per germline. CDR3 size: 13 residues. In nucleotides, the CDR3 is TGCAGCTGTGGGACTAGCGGGAGGAGTGAGCAGTTCTTC. Encoded protein: CSCGTSGRSEQFF.

Turning to this clone: At one end, the junction sequence differs from germline, possibly due to a read error. This chain links TRBV7-7 with TRBJ2-5; the D gene is possibly TRBD2 (6 bases). This CDR3 spans 12 amino acids. Looked up from germline, CDR1 is SSHAT and CDR2 is FNYEAQ (reference sequence). As DNA, the CDR3 is TGTGCTAGCAGCTTAGAAGGAGGGGCCCAGTACTTC. The encoded protein is CASSLEGGAQYF. The whole variable domain, remainder taken from reference TRBV7-7 and TRBJ2-5, is GAGVSQSPRYKVTKRGQDVTLRCDPISSHATLYWYQQALGQGPEFLTYFNYEAQPDKSGLPSDRFSAERPEGSISTLTIQRTEQRDSAMYRCASSLEGGAQYFGPGTRLLVL.

The chain has TRBV19 and TRBJ2-5, with 10 nucleotides matching TRBD2. The V segment lost 3 bases and the J segment 3 bases; nucleotides outside the gene matches: 4. Per the germline V gene, CDR1 is LNHDA and CDR2 is SQIVND (reference sequence). This CDR3 is 15 amino acids long. This CDR3 reads CASSIQAGGKETQYF. The CDR3 nucleotides are TGTGCCAGTAGTATTCAAGCGGGGGGGAAAGAGACCCAGTACTTC.

Of note for this clone: At the DNA level, this CDR3 is encoded by other sequences in the same sample as well. This chain connects TRBV5-1 to TRBJ2-7; 8 bases are shared with TRBD2. The ends lost 2 bases at V and 1 base at J; junction bases unmatched: 5. CDR1 SGHRS and CDR2 YFSETQ come from the germline V gene. This CDR3 contains 15 residues. CDR3 amino acids: CASSFLAGGSYEQYF. CDR3 bases: TGCGCCAGCAGCTTTCTCGCGGGAGGATCCTACGAGCAGTACTTC. Using reference TRBV5-1 and TRBJ2-7 for the parts outside the CDR3, the full variable domain is KAGVTQTPRYLIKTRGQQVTLSCSPISGHRSVSWYQQTPGQGLQFLFEYFSETQRNKGNFPGRFSGRQFSNSRSEMNVSTLELGDSALYLCASSFLAGGSYEQYFGPGTRLTVT.

This chain joins TRBV21-1 and TRBJ1-1; the table's D call TRBD1 went unverified against the DNA. TRBV21-1 is a pseudogene segment. This CDR3 region has 13 residues. CDR3 nucleotide sequence: TGTGCCAGCAGCCCAGGCTTTAACACTGAAGCTTTCTTT. The encoded protein is CASSPGFNTEAFF.

CDR3 protein: CASSQGTSAYNEQFF. CDR3 bases: TGTGCCAGCAGCCAGGGGACTAGCGCTTACAATGAGCAGTTCTTC. V usage is TRBV14 and J usage is TRBJ2-1; 10 nucleotides match TRBD2. The trim removed 3 bases at V and 4 bases at J, leaving 3 bases unmatched. Germline-derived CDR1 and CDR2 are SGHDN and FVKESK. The CDR3 is 15 amino acids.